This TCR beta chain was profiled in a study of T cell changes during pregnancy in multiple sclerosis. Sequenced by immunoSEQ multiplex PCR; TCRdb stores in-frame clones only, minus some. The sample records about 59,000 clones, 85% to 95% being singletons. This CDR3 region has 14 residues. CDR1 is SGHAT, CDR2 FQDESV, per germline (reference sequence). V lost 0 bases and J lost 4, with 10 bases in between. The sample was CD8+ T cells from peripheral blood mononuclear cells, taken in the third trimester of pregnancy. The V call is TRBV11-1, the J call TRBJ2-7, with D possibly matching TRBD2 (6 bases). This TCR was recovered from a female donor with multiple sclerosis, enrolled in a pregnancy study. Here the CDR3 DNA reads TGTGCCAGCAGCTTAGCCGGGAGTGTATACGAGCAGTACTTC. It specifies CASSLAGSVYEQYF. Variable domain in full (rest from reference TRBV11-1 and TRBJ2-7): EAEVAQSPRYKITEKSQAVAFWCDPISGHATLYWYRQILGQGPELLVQFQDESVVDDSQLPKDRFSAERLKGVDSTLKIQPAELGDSAMYLCASSLAGSVYEQYFGPGTRLTVT.